Listed below are T cell receptor beta chains from one sample, sequenced in a study of cytomegalovirus exposure and HLA in healthy donors. Repertoires were generated with immunoSEQ multiplex PCR, while TCRdb's copy carries only in-frame clones and drops some. The table lists around 110,000 clones, 50% to 70% of them singletons. Material for sequencing was PBMCs. Every receptor here comes from a woman aged 35 to 49 in good health and CMV-seropositive. CDR3s include the opening cysteine and the closing phenylalanine or tryptophan. Fields, in order: clone size, J gene, D gene, V gene, CDR3 protein, CDR3 DNA. The D gene is left open where the match is weak. The size of a clone is reported for some rows only, either as once, few or many, or as a class for expanded clones.

>NA|TRBJ2-5|TRBD2|TRBV7-9
CASSSTISSGSVETQYF
TGTGCCAGCAGCTCCACAATTTCTAGCGGGAGTGTAGAGACCCAGTACTTC
>NA|TRBJ2-1|TRBD2|TRBV29-1
CSVLTSGASYNEQFF
TGCAGCGTTTTGACTAGCGGGGCTTCCTACAATGAGCAGTTCTTC
>NA|TRBJ2-1|NA|TRBV30
CAWSVLSNEQFF
TGTGCCTGGAGTGTACTTTCCAATGAGCAGTTCTTC
>NA|TRBJ1-1|TRBD1|TRBV19
CASSWTGGLLAFF
TGTGCCAGTAGTTGGACAGGGGGCTTATTAGCTTTCTTT
>NA|TRBJ1-4|NA|TRBV7-9
CASSRTRFNEKLFF
TGTGCCAGCAGCCGGACACGTTTCAATGAAAAACTGTTTTTT
>NA|TRBJ2-1|TRBD2|TRBV6-6
CASSQSGRAPNEQFF
TGTGCCAGCAGTCAAAGCGGGAGGGCCCCCAATGAGCAGTTCTTC
>NA|TRBJ2-1|TRBD1|TRBV30
CASGQASEQFF
TGTGCCTCGGGACAGGCCTCTGAGCAGTTCTTC
>NA|TRBJ2-7|TRBD1|TRBV19
CASSIGGTAYEQYF
TGTGCCAGTAGTATAGGGGGGACAGCGTACGAGCAGTACTTC
>once|TRBJ1-5|NA|TRBV6-1
CASLRGVDQPQHF
TGTGCCAGCCTCAGGGGAGTTGATCAGCCCCAGCATTTT
>NA|TRBJ2-1|NA|TRBV4-1
CASSQGLLFSYNEQFF
TGCGCCAGCAGCCAAGGACTACTATTCTCCTACAATGAGCAGTTCTTC
>NA|TRBJ2-5|NA|TRBV9
CASSVARGGETQYF
TGTGCCAGCAGCGTCGCGAGGGGGGGAGAGACCCAGTACTTC
>many|TRBJ1-1|NA|TRBV29-1
CSVERQNTEAFF
TGCAGCGTTGAAAGACAGAACACTGAAGCTTTCTTT
>NA|TRBJ1-5|NA|TRBV6-1
CASSELVGAPEPQHF
TGTGCCAGCAGTGAACTTGTGGGGGCGCCTGAGCCCCAGCATTTT
>few|TRBJ2-1|TRBD1|TRBV7-2
CASTVTEGDRPNEQFF
TGTGCCAGCACCGTCACCGAGGGGGACAGACCCAATGAGCAGTTCTTC
>NA|TRBJ2-3|NA|TRBV4-1
CASSHSDATMQNTQYF
TGCGCCAGCAGCCATAGTGACGCGACTATGCAGAATACGCAGTATTTT
>few|TRBJ2-7|NA|TRBV29-1
CSVVLSKYRSYEQYF
TGCAGCGTTGTGTTGTCGAAATACCGGTCCTACGAGCAGTACTTC
>NA|TRBJ1-1|NA|TRBV4-2
CASSQGFGENTEAFF
TGTGCCAGCAGCCAAGGGTTTGGAGAGAACACTGAAGCTTTCTTT
>NA|TRBJ2-3|NA|TRBV5-4
CASSLITDTQYF
TGTGCCAGCAGCTTGATAACAGATACGCAGTATTTT
>NA|TRBJ1-4|NA|TRBV4-3
CASSQELGLSTAEEKLFF
TGCGCCAGCAGCCAAGAGTTAGGTCTTAGCACGGCGGAGGAAAAACTGTTTTTT
>few|TRBJ2-2|TRBD1|TRBV5-1
CASSLQGIDTGELFF
TGCGCCAGCAGCTTACAGGGGATCGACACCGGGGAGCTGTTTTTT
>few|TRBJ2-3|TRBD2|TRBV5-1
CASSPTSGISTDTQYF
TGCGCCAGCAGCCCCACTAGCGGGATCAGCACAGATACGCAGTATTTT
>NA|TRBJ2-3|NA|TRBV7-2
CASSFEGGTDTQYF
TGTGCCAGCAGCTTTGAAGGGGGCACAGATACGCAGTATTTT
>NA|TRBJ1-1|NA|TRBV4-1
CASSQAHTGLMNTEAFF
TGCGCCAGCAGCCAAGCTCACACAGGGTTAATGAACACTGAAGCTTTCTTT
>NA|TRBJ1-4|NA|TRBV30
CAKGRPNEKLFF
TGTGCCAAAGGGAGACCTAATGAAAAACTGTTTTTT
>NA|TRBJ2-4|NA|TRBV28
CASSLVFRTPFNLAKNIQYF
TGTGCCAGCAGTTTAGTATTTCGCACGCCGTTCAACTTAGCCAAAAACATTCAGTACTTC
>once|TRBJ2-1|NA|TRBV14
CASSQDGAGSSYNEQFF
TGTGCCAGCAGCCAAGATGGGGCGGGAAGCTCCTACAATGAGCAGTTCTTC
>NA|TRBJ1-2|NA|TRBV2
CASSVHQIRYGYTF
TGTGCCAGCAGTGTTCATCAAATACGGTATGGCTACACCTTC
>NA|TRBJ2-7|TRBD2|TRBV9
CASSGQRGSSYEQYF
TGTGCCAGCAGCGGACAGCGGGGAAGCTCCTACGAGCAGTACTTC
>NA|TRBJ1-2|NA|TRBV7-9
CASSLDRGYGYTF
TGTGCCAGCAGCTTAGATCGGGGTTACGGCTACACCTTC
>few|TRBJ2-7|TRBD1|TRBV25-1
CASSDPGQGEYEQYF
TGTGCCAGCAGTGACCCCGGACAGGGAGAGTACGAGCAGTACTTC
>NA|TRBJ2-7|NA|TRBV18
CASGSIGVYEQYF
TGTGCCAGCGGGAGTATCGGTGTCTACGAGCAGTACTTC
>NA|TRBJ2-3|NA|TRBV7-9
CASSFSEGTQYF
TGTGCCAGCAGCTTTTCTGAGGGCACGCAGTATTTT
>NA|TRBJ2-2|TRBD2|TRBV7-6
CASSALAGNTGELFF
TGTGCCAGCAGCGCACTAGCGGGAAACACCGGGGAGCTGTTTTTT
>NA|TRBJ2-7|NA|TRBV14
CASSQVGSSYEQYF
TGTGCCAGCAGCCAAGTGGGGAGTTCCTACGAGCAGTACTTC
>NA|TRBJ1-5|NA|TRBV12-5
CASASDSNQPQHF
TGTGCTAGTGCCTCAGATAGCAATCAGCCCCAGCATTTT
>NA|TRBJ2-7|NA|TRBV19
CASSIRRGVFYEQYF
TGTGCCAGTAGTATTCGCAGGGGGGTTTTCTACGAGCAGTACTTC
>NA|TRBJ2-7|TRBD2|TRBV27
CASSEGLALSYEQYF
TGTGCCAGCAGTGAGGGACTAGCGCTGTCCTACGAGCAGTACTTC
>NA|TRBJ2-2|NA|TRBV27
CASSAPSLGELFF
TGTGCCAGCAGTGCCCCGTCACTCGGGGAGCTGTTTTTT
>few|TRBJ2-7|TRBD1|TRBV7-6
CASSSRTGTSEQYF
TGTGCCAGCAGCTCCAGGACAGGGACGAGTGAGCAGTACTTC
>NA|TRBJ1-3|TRBD1|TRBV7-8
CASSLGGTGGNTIYF
TGTGCCAGCAGCTTAGGGGGGACAGGGGGAAACACCATATATTTT
>few|TRBJ2-7|TRBD1|TRBV6-1
CASSEALKGAAFYEQYF
TGTGCCAGCAGTGAAGCGCTTAAGGGGGCCGCCTTCTACGAGCAGTACTTC
>NA|TRBJ2-7|TRBD2|TRBV14
CASSQVREVRNF
TGTGCCAGCAGCCAAGTACGGGAGGTCAGGAACTTC
>NA|TRBJ2-1|NA|TRBV19
CATSRTDSSYNEQFF
TGTGCCACCTCCCGGACCGACAGCTCCTACAATGAGCAGTTCTTC
>NA|TRBJ2-1|NA|TRBV11-2
CASSLEAITYNEQFF
TGTGCCAGCAGCTTAGAGGCCATTACCTACAATGAGCAGTTCTTC
>once|TRBJ2-1|NA|TRBV9
CASSVAPRGSYNEQFF
TGTGCTAGCAGCGTAGCCCCTCGCGGCTCCTACAATGAGCAGTTCTTC
>NA|TRBJ2-6|NA|TRBV30
CASRTSSGANVLTF
TGTGCCTCCCGTACGAGCTCTGGGGCCAACGTCCTGACTTTC
>few|TRBJ1-5|TRBD1|TRBV10-3
CAISWDRADQPQHF
TGTGCCATCAGTTGGGACAGGGCCGATCAGCCCCAGCATTTT
>few|TRBJ2-3|NA|TRBV4-3
CASSQDRTSTDTQYF
TGCGCCAGCAGCCAAGACCGCACTAGCACAGATACGCAGTATTTT
>NA|TRBJ2-2|TRBD1|TRBV7-2
CASSIQGGDTGELFF
TGTGCCAGCAGCATCCAAGGGGGCGACACCGGGGAGCTGTTTTTT